This T cell receptor (beta chain) was documented in a study of CD8+ T cells in alopecia areata. With 1 base clipped from V and 7 bases from J, the junction kept 5 bases outside the gene matches. This CDR3 comprises 15 residues. Germline values: CDR1 MGHRA, CDR2 YSYEKL. Regarding this clone: Its target is not known.

Treatment defined: oral pan-JAK inhibitor, 5-10 mg twice daily. It was cDNA, reverse transcribed from extracted RNA, that served as the sequencing template. The method was immunoSEQ multiplex PCR; TCRdb's version includes in-frame clones alone and lacks a portion of them. In the table there are roughly 200,000 clones, 60% to 70% of which are singletons. Study findings and constraints: While patients received tofacitinib, many expanded lesional clones remained present in scalp and blood.

The J gene is TRBJ1-2, the V gene TRBV4-1; 11 bases agree with TRBD1. The specimen comprised CD4+ T cells sorted from blood, sampled at week 4, from a patient treated with tofacitinib. The source is a human donor with alopecia areata. The CDR3 reads CASSQGRDRGTGYTF. The CDR3 DNA sequence: TGCGCCAGCAGCCAAGGTCGGGACAGGGGGACTGGCTACACCTTC.